The 6 T cell receptor beta chains below were found in one sample sequenced in a study of cytomegalovirus exposure and HLA in healthy donors. PCR involved 60 Vbeta and 13 Jbeta primers. Method: immunoSEQ multiplex PCR; TCRdb's copy keeps in-frame clones and lacks some. Of roughly 150,000 clones in the sample, around 77% were seen once. Sequences were obtained from PBMCs. These receptor sequences come from a woman between 40 and 50 years old in good health and CMV-seronegative.

This clone was detected only a few times. V and J are TRBV29-1 and TRBJ2-5, with 7 bases aligning to TRBD1. V lost 6 bases to trimming and J lost 1 base; unmatched junction nucleotides: 5. The CDR3 is 13 amino acids. Germline-derived CDR1 and CDR2 are SQVTM and ANQGSEA. The CDR3: CSVAGTVQETQYF. The CDR3 DNA reads TGCAGCGTAGCCGGGACAGTCCAAGAGACCCAGTACTTC.

The chain has TRBV27 and TRBJ1-5, with 8 bases identical to TRBD1. The junction had 6 bases not matched to a gene; V was cut back by 5 bases and J by 6 bases. The germline V gene has CDR1 MNHEY and CDR2 SMNVEV (reference sequence). This CDR3 spans 14 amino acids. The CDR3 DNA is TGTGCCAGCAGTATCGGGCAGGGGGCTCAGCCCCAGCATTTT. This translates into CASSIGQGAQPQHF.

Comments on this clone: Other DNA sequences in the sample encode the same CDR3. This chain links TRBV27 with TRBJ2-1; 8 bases agree with TRBD2. The germline gives CDR1 MNHEY, CDR2 SMNVEV (reference sequence). V lost 5 bases, J lost 0 bases, and 6 bases stayed unmatched. The CDR3 spans 16 residues. The CDR3 reads CASSPRLAGSYNEQFF. Here the CDR3 DNA reads TGTGCCAGCAGTCCCCGGCTAGCGGGCTCCTACAATGAGCAGTTCTTC.

The chain uses TRBV11-2 and TRBJ2-7, with TRBD1 matching over 9 bases. The CDR3 sequence is 17 residues long. Germline V gene sequence: CDR1 SGHAT, CDR2 FQNNGV. Trimming took 3 bases from V and 5 from J; bases not matched to a gene: 14. In DNA, the CDR3 is TGTGCCAGCAGCTTCTCCTCGGACAGGGGAGTTGCCCACGAGCAGTACTTC. Amino acid sequence: CASSFSSDRGVAHEQYF. The whole variable domain, filled in from reference TRBV11-2 and TRBJ2-7, reads EAGVAQSPRYKIIEKRQSVAFWCNPISGHATLYWYQQILGQGPKLLIQFQNNGVVDDSQLPKDRFSAERLKGVDSTLKIQPAKLEDSAVYLCASSFSSDRGVAHEQYFGPGTRLTVT.

This chain links TRBV7-9 with TRBJ1-1; D may be TRBD1 (6 bases). Trimming cost V 1 base and J 11 bases, with 11 bases left between them. Germline loops: CDR1 SEHNR, CDR2 FQNEAQ (reference sequence). There are 12 residues in the CDR3. CDR3 region: CASSLGPGEAFF. CDR3 nucleotides: TGTGCCAGCAGCTTAGGCCCAGGGGAGGCTTTCTTT.

This chain links TRBV9 with TRBJ2-1; the D is unclear. The CDR3 covers 12 residues. Deletions cut 4 bases from V and 4 bases from J, with 6 bases between. The germline CDR1 and CDR2 sequences are SGDLS and YYNGEE. CDR3 region: CASSSQYNEQFF. CDR3 DNA: TGTGCCAGCAGCTCCCAATACAATGAGCAGTTCTTC. Full variable domain (outside the CDR3, taken from reference TRBV9 and TRBJ2-1): DSGVTQTPKHLITATGQRVTLRCSPRSGDLSVYWYQQSLDQGLQFLIQYYNGEERAKGNILERFSAQQFPDLHSELNLSSLELGDSALYFCASSSQYNEQFFGPGTRLTVL.